These 24 T cell receptor beta chains came from one sample sequenced in a study of molecular identifiers for immune sequencing clone quantification (dated by TCRdb to the late 2010s). The protocol used for the library was PCR. This sample was sequenced with an Illumina HiSeq 4000. TCRdb reprocessed the public reads (quality trimming at Q25 with fastp, clone calling with MiXCR) and kept in-frame beta chains. Rows merge per CDR3 protein into single entries with the most common DNA and genes. A total of about half a million distinct CDR3 sequences appear in this sample, 20% to 25% of them only once. Of the sample, around 0.86% is held by the ten largest clones. The sample was naive CD8+ T cells from blood, with Jurkat cell RNA spiked in. The meaning of the sample's cell subset or site label: FACS-sorted CD8+CD4-CCR7+CD45RA+ naive T cells. The receptors were sampled from a human donor in good health. Some libraries in this study had Jurkat cell RNA spiked in.

The V call is TRBV13, the J call TRBJ2-5, with a tentative D call TRBD2 (7 bases). The ends were cut back, 4 bases at V and 4 bases at J, with 22 bases in the middle. This CDR3 is built from 17 residues. In germline, CDR1 is PRHDT, CDR2 FYEKMQ (reference sequence). CDR3 sequence (DNA): TGTGCCAGCAGCTCCGACCCCCCAGCGAGGGGGGGAGAGACCCAGTACTTC. It encodes CASSSDPPARGGETQYF. Based on the CDR3 plus reference TRBV13 and TRBJ2-5, the full variable domain is AAGVIQSPRHLIKEKRETATLKCYPIPRHDTVYWYQQGPGQDPQFLISFYEKMQSDKGSIPDRFSAQQFSDYHSELNMSSLELGDSALYFCASSSDPPARGGETQYFGPGTRLLVL.

The sample holds a few counts of this clonotype. The chain carries TRBV20-1 and TRBJ2-7; the match to TRBD2 covers 8 bases. Germline lookup yields CDR1 DFQATT and CDR2 SNEGSKA (reference sequence). The CDR3 sequence is 13 residues long. Losses at the gene ends were 4 bases for V and 4 bases for J; bases not matched to a gene: 6. In nucleotides, the CDR3 is TGCAGTGCTATTGGGCGGGGGGAATACGAGCAGTACTTC. Translated: CSAIGRGEYEQYF.

Details on this clonotype: One base away lies a much larger clone, so this may be a sequencing read error. V gene TRBV28 combines with J gene TRBJ1-5; tentative D call: TRBD1 (5 bases). Germline V gene sequence: CDR1 MDHEN, CDR2 SYDVKM. This CDR3 is 15 amino acids long. Trimming left V 3 bases short and J 9 bases short, with 18 bases between. Written as DNA, the CDR3 is TGTGCCAGCAGTTTCGTAGGGGTGGGGGATCGGCCCCAGCATTTT. Its translation is CASSFVGVGDRPQHF.

There are many counts of this clonotype. The V call is TRBV28, the J call TRBJ2-7, with a tentative D call TRBD1 (5 bases). This CDR3 has 13 amino acids. Germline V CDR1 and CDR2: MDHEN, SYDVKM. With 4 bases removed from V and 4 bases from J, the gap between germline ends came to 11 bases. CDR3: CASSSPQGYEQYF. The DNA for the CDR3 is TGTGCCAGCAGTTCCCCCCAGGGTTACGAGCAGTACTTC.

A remark on this clonotype: A much larger clone sits a single nucleotide away, making a read error possible. DNA of the CDR3: TGTGCCAGCACCCCGATAAGCCCTGGGGCCAACGTCATGACTTTC. This translates into CASTPISPGANVMTF. The chain carries TRBV12-3 or TRBV12-4 and TRBJ2-6; tentative D call: TRBD1 (5 bases). This CDR3 region has 15 residues.

This clonotype was seen just once. One base away lies a much larger clone, so this may be a sequencing read error. The rearrangement joins TRBV6-2 or TRBV6-3 to TRBJ1-5; perhaps TRBD1 as D (5 bases). The CDR3 totals 16 residues. The V gene's germline CDR1 is MNHEY and CDR2 SVGEGT. CDR3 sequence reads: CASSYLIGTSNQPRHF. CDR3 DNA: TGTGCCAGCAGTTACCTCATCGGGACGAGCAATCAGCCCCGGCATTTT.

This clonotype was found many times. The rearrangement joins TRBV27 to TRBJ1-5; D is possibly TRBD1 (6 bases). Trimming removed 5 bases at V and 6 bases at J, with 14 bases between. Germline V gives CDR1 MNHEY, CDR2 SMNVEV (reference sequence). The CDR3 spans 14 residues. The DNA for the CDR3 is TGTGCCAGCAGTCTTTCAGGGGAGGGTCAGCCCCAGCATTTT. Encoded protein: CASSLSGEGQPQHF.

This clonotype was found many times. The chain carries TRBV28 and TRBJ2-3; D is ambiguous. The CDR3 covers 14 residues. Trimming cost V 6 bases and J 1 base, with 11 bases left between them. Germline loops: CDR1 MDHEN, CDR2 SYDVKM. CDR3 sequence (DNA): TGTGCCAGCAGCCTTGACACGGGCACAGATACGCAGTATTTT. This sequence encodes CASSLDTGTDTQYF. The full variable domain, completed using reference TRBV28 and TRBJ2-3, is DVKVTQSSRYLVKRTGEKVFLECVQDMDHENMFWYRQDPGLGLRLIYFSYDVKMKEKGDIPEGYSVSREKKERFSLILESASTNQTSMYLCASSLDTGTDTQYFGPGTRLTVL.

CDR3: CSATRDRGIYEQYF. The CDR3 DNA sequence: TGCAGTGCTACCCGGGACAGGGGGATTTACGAGCAGTACTTC. V and J are TRBV20-1 and TRBJ2-7; 11 bases agree with TRBD1. The germline V gene encodes CDR1 DFQATT and CDR2 SNEGSKA (reference sequence). V was clipped by 4 bases and J by 4 bases; unmatched bases: 6. The CDR3 extends over 14 amino acids.

V usage is TRBV6-2 or TRBV6-3 and J usage is TRBJ1-1; D is uncertain. Deletions cut 6 bases from V and 2 bases from J, with 16 bases between. The CDR3 sequence is 15 residues long. CDR1 is MNHEY, CDR2 SVGEGT, per germline. The CDR3: CASRSMPETNTEAFF. The DNA of the CDR3 is TGTGCCAGCAGATCCATGCCAGAAACTAACACTGAAGCTTTCTTT.

The chain recombines TRBV19 with TRBJ1-1; 9 bases agree with TRBD1. The germline gives CDR1 LNHDA, CDR2 SQIVND (reference sequence). With 5 bases clipped from V and 6 bases from J, the junction kept 4 bases outside the gene matches. The CDR3 has 13 residues. The CDR3 region is CASSGTGGSEAFF. CDR3 bases: TGTGCCAGTAGTGGAACAGGGGGCTCTGAAGCTTTCTTT.

This clonotype came up a few times. The CDR3, as DNA: TGTGCCAGCGGCTTGGCTGGCAGGGGGCGAGCTGAAGCTTTCTTT. Protein: CASGLAGRGRAEAFF. V gene TRBV5-3 combines with J gene TRBJ1-1; 8 bases match TRBD1. TRBV5-3 is marked as an open reading frame, function uncertain. This CDR3 contains 15 residues. V shed 8 bases, J shed 6 bases, and the junction held 15 bases outside the gene matches.

This clonotype was counted many times. The gene calls are TRBV5-1 and TRBJ2-7; 8 nucleotides align to TRBD2. The CDR3 has 17 amino acids. Germline lookup yields CDR1 SGHRS and CDR2 YFSETQ. The junction had 11 bases not matched to a gene; V was cut back by 0 bases and J by 3 bases. The CDR3 DNA sequence: TGCGCCAGCAGCTTGGCCCTTAGCGGACTAGCAGGCTACGAGCAGTACTTC. Translated: CASSLALSGLAGYEQYF.

This clonotype was recorded many times. The rearrangement uses TRBV20-1 and TRBJ2-7; the match to TRBD1 covers 7 bases. The germline gives CDR1 DFQATT, CDR2 SNEGSKA (reference sequence). J gave up 5 bases and V 0 bases, and 7 bases lay outside the gene matches. The CDR3 is made up of 14 amino acids. CDR3 in DNA: TGCAGTGCTAGAGACGATTTGACAGGGAACGAGCAGTACTTC. The encoded protein is CSARDDLTGNEQYF.

This clonotype has just a few counts. This chain uses TRBV6-4 with TRBJ2-4; D is undetermined. The CDR3 is made up of 16 amino acids. V was trimmed by 9 bases and J by 1 base, leaving 19 bases between them. CDR1 is MRHNA and CDR2 is SNTAGT in the germline V gene. The CDR3 sequence: CARTGLSFFAKNIQYF. The CDR3 DNA reads TGTGCCAGGACCGGGCTCAGCTTTTTCGCCAAAAACATTCAGTACTTC.

This clonotype was counted ten times or more. The rearrangement joins TRBV6-5 to TRBJ2-7, with unresolved D. The germline V gene encodes CDR1 MNHEY and CDR2 SVGAGI. V lost 2 bases and J lost 3, with 8 bases in between. The CDR3 contains 13 residues. This CDR3 reads CASSYADGYEQYF. In DNA form, the CDR3 reads TGTGCCAGCAGTTACGCGGATGGCTACGAGCAGTACTTC.

The table lists this clonotype with many counts. This chain connects TRBV16 to TRBJ1-5; tentative D call: TRBD1 (5 bases). The length of the CDR3 is 16 residues. V lost 0 bases and J 0 bases, leaving 9 bases between the germline ends. The germline CDR1 and CDR2 sequences are KGHSY and FQNENV. CDR3 protein: CASSQSWGNSNQPQHF. The CDR3 nucleotides read TGTGCCAGCAGCCAATCTTGGGGGAATAGCAATCAGCCCCAGCATTTT.

The sample holds a few counts of this clonotype. The chain combines TRBV28 with TRBJ2-7; D is perhaps TRBD1 or TRBD2 (6 bases each). The germline V gene encodes CDR1 MDHEN and CDR2 SYDVKM. The CDR3 is made up of 15 amino acids. Trimming took off 3 bases at V and 5 bases at J, with 17 bases between the two ends. CDR3 in DNA: TGTGCCAGCAGTTTGCTGTGGGGGGCGTCCAACGAGCAGTACTTC. The encoded protein is CASSLLWGASNEQYF.

At least ten counts were recorded for this clonotype. V and J are TRBV28 and TRBJ2-3, with D perhaps matching TRBD2 (5 bases). The germline CDR1 and CDR2 sequences are MDHEN and SYDVKM. Trimming removed 6 bases at V and 5 bases at J, with 18 bases between. The CDR3 sequence is 15 residues long. In DNA, the CDR3 is TGTGCCAGCAGACCTAGCACAGTGGGCCGAGATACGCAGTATTTT. Amino acid sequence: CASRPSTVGRDTQYF. Variable domain in full (rest from reference TRBV28 and TRBJ2-3): DVKVTQSSRYLVKRTGEKVFLECVQDMDHENMFWYRQDPGLGLRLIYFSYDVKMKEKGDIPEGYSVSREKKERFSLILESASTNQTSMYLCASRPSTVGRDTQYFGPGTRLTVL.

The rearrangement links TRBV11-2 to TRBJ2-7, with TRBD1 matching 7 bases. V gave up 5 bases and J gave up 2 bases; unmatched junction bases: 9. The CDR3 has 15 residues. The germline V gene has CDR1 SGHAT and CDR2 FQNNGV. The CDR3 protein is CASSASQGPPYEQYF. In DNA, the CDR3 is TGTGCCAGCAGCGCCTCACAGGGGCCTCCCTACGAGCAGTACTTC.

This clonotype was detected many times. This sequence joins TRBV14 and TRBJ1-1, with 7 nucleotides matching TRBD1. This CDR3 spans 16 amino acids. V was clipped by 4 bases and J by 0 bases; unmatched bases: 8. CDR1 is SGHDN, CDR2 FVKESK, per germline. The CDR3 DNA reads as TGTGCCAGCAGCCTTCTCCCTACAGGGGTGAACACTGAAGCTTTCTTT. Translated: CASSLLPTGVNTEAFF.

This chain joins TRBV9 and TRBJ2-7; D remains ambiguous. CDR3 length: 14 amino acids. V was cut by 0 bases and J by 2 bases, with 9 bases left in between. CDR1 SGDLS and CDR2 YYNGEE come from the germline V gene. The CDR3 coding sequence is TGTGCCAGCAGCGTAGGGGCCGCTACCTACGAGCAGTACTTC. The encoded protein is CASSVGAATYEQYF. The variable domain in full, completed from reference TRBV9 and TRBJ2-7, reads DSGVTQTPKHLITATGQRVTLRCSPRSGDLSVYWYQQSLDQGLQFLIQYYNGEERAKGNILERFSAQQFPDLHSELNLSSLELGDSALYFCASSVGAATYEQYFGPGTRLTVT.

Points on this clonotype: Its ends do not fully match the called genes, so a read error is possible. The chain is built from TRBV19 and TRBJ2-7, with D possibly TRBD1 on 5 matching bases. The CDR3 has 12 amino acids. Germline assignment: CDR1 LNHDA and CDR2 SQIVND (reference sequence). In DNA, the CDR3 is TGTGCCGGTAGTTCAGGGCCCTACGAGCAGTACTTC. This sequence encodes CAGSSGPYEQYF.

V gene TRBV27 combines with J gene TRBJ2-7; TRBD2 is a possible D gene (7 bases). CDR1 and CDR2 from the germline V gene are MNHEY and SMNVEV (reference sequence). The ends were cut back, 6 bases at V and 1 base at J, with 16 bases in the middle. This CDR3 comprises 15 residues. CDR3 sequence reads: CASSLGGAGSYEQYF. The DNA of the CDR3 is TGTGCCAGCAGCCTAGGGGGGGCCGGGTCCTACGAGCAGTACTTC.